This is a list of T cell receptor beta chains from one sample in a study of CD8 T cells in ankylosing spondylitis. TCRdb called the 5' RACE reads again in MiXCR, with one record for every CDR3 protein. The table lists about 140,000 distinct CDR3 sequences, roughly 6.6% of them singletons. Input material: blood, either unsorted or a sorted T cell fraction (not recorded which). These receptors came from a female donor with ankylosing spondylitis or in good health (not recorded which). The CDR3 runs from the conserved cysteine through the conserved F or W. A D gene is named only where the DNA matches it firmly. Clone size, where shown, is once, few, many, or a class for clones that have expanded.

DNA: TGTGCCAGCAGCGTAGCGGGGGCGGGCGGGGAGCTGTTTTTT
CDR3: CASSVAGAGGELFF
V: TRBV12-3/TRBV12-4
size: many
D: TRBD2
J: TRBJ2-2

DNA: TGTGCCAGCATGTTGGGACTAGCGATAAGCGAGACCCAGTACTTC
CDR3: CASMLGLAISETQYF
V: TRBV7-2
size: many
D: TRBD2
J: TRBJ2-5

DNA: TGTGCCTGGAGGCAGGACAGCTCTGGAAACACCATATATTTT
CDR3: CAWRQDSSGNTIYF
V: TRBV30
size: few
D: .
J: TRBJ1-3

DNA: TGCAGTGCCCAACTTTGGACTAGCGGGATGAGGGAGACCCAGTACTTC
CDR3: CSAQLWTSGMRETQYF
V: TRBV20-1
size: few
D: TRBD2
J: TRBJ2-5

DNA: TGTGCCAGCAGTTACTCCGGGACAGGGGGTTTGAACACTGAAGCTTTCTTT
CDR3: CASSYSGTGGLNTEAFF
V: TRBV6-5
size: many
D: TRBD1
J: TRBJ1-1

DNA: TGTGCCAGCAGTATACTAGCGGGGGGTATCACAGATACGCAGTATTTT
CDR3: CASSILAGGITDTQYF
V: TRBV12-3/TRBV12-4
size: many
D: TRBD2
J: TRBJ2-3

DNA: TGCAGCGTTGACTGGTGGGGCTCCTACAATGAGCAGTTCTTC
CDR3: CSVDWWGSYNEQFF
V: TRBV29-1
size: many
D: .
J: TRBJ2-1

DNA: TGTGCCAGCCGGGGGGTCCACGAGCAGTACTTC
CDR3: CASRGVHEQYF
V: TRBV6-5
size: few
D: TRBD2
J: TRBJ2-7

DNA: TGTGCCAGCAGCTTGTATGGGGGTCAGCCCCAGCATTTT
CDR3: CASSLYGGQPQHF
V: TRBV5-7
size: many
D: .
J: TRBJ1-5

DNA: TGTGCCAGCCTGGGACTAGCGGGGGGGGACGATACGCAGTATTTT
CDR3: CASLGLAGGDDTQYF
V: TRBV6-2/TRBV6-3
size: many
D: TRBD2
J: TRBJ2-3

DNA: TGTGCCAGCAGCTCCGGACTGAATAATTCACCCCTCCACTTT
CDR3: CASSSGLNNSPLHF
V: TRBV7-2
size: many
D: .
J: TRBJ1-6

DNA: TGTGCCAGCAGTAGCCCACCGAGCTCTGGGGCCAACGTCCTGACTTTC
CDR3: CASSSPPSSGANVLTF
V: TRBV25-1
size: .
D: .
J: TRBJ2-6

DNA: TGTGCCAGCAGTTCCTCAGGGAGGAGCGGGGAGCTGTTTTTT
CDR3: CASSSSGRSGELFF
V: TRBV12-3/TRBV12-4
size: many
D: .
J: TRBJ2-2

DNA: TGTGCAAGTCGCCCCTTCCGGGTTAGTCCTACCTACGAGCAGTACTTC
CDR3: CASRPFRVSPTYEQYF
V: TRBV12-2
size: few
D: .
J: TRBJ2-7

DNA: TGCGCCAGCAGCCCCGACAGGGGATTGAAGACCCAGTACTTC
CDR3: CASSPDRGLKTQYF
V: TRBV5-1
size: many
D: TRBD1
J: TRBJ2-5

DNA: TGTGCCTCGGGGGATACGAACACCGGGGAGCTGTTTTTT
CDR3: CASGDTNTGELFF
V: TRBV24-1
size: many
D: .
J: TRBJ2-2

DNA: TGTGCCAGCAGCTCTACCCCGTTGACTATCAGGGCCACAGATACGCAGTATTTT
CDR3: CASSSTPLTIRATDTQYF
V: TRBV11-3
size: many
D: .
J: TRBJ2-3

DNA: TGTGCCAGCAGTTTAGCGGGGACAGCCGAAGAGACCCAGTACTTC
CDR3: CASSLAGTAEETQYF
V: TRBV12-3/TRBV12-4
size: many
D: TRBD1
J: TRBJ2-5

DNA: TGTGCCAGCAGCACAGTCCTAGCGGGGGAAAACAATGAGCAGTTCTTC
CDR3: CASSTVLAGENNEQFF
V: TRBV7-9
size: .
D: TRBD2
J: TRBJ2-1

DNA: TGTGCCAGCAGCCAGGGACTAGCGGATTTCTCCTACGAGCAGTACTTC
CDR3: CASSQGLADFSYEQYF
V: TRBV4-2
size: many
D: TRBD2
J: TRBJ2-7

DNA: TGTGCCAGCAGTTTGGTGGACAGCACTGAAGCTTTCTTT
CDR3: CASSLVDSTEAFF
V: TRBV27
size: many
D: .
J: TRBJ1-1

DNA: TGTGCCAGCAGCACCTCGTTGGAGGGGGCTTATTCACCCCTCCACTTT
CDR3: CASSTSLEGAYSPLHF
V: TRBV7-9
size: .
D: TRBD1
J: TRBJ1-6

DNA: TGTGCCAGCAGTCCACAAAAAGGGGTTGTTCTTTATGGCTACACCTTC
CDR3: CASSPQKGVVLYGYTF
V: TRBV12-3/TRBV12-4
size: many
D: .
J: TRBJ1-2

DNA: TGTGCCAGCAGTTTAGACAGAAAAGGCTACGAGCAGTACTTC
CDR3: CASSLDRKGYEQYF
V: TRBV12-3/TRBV12-4
size: many
D: .
J: TRBJ2-7

DNA: TGTGCCAGCAGCCGGGCTGGGGTGACAGATACGCAGTATTTT
CDR3: CASSRAGVTDTQYF
V: TRBV7-2
size: many
D: .
J: TRBJ2-3